The clone carrying this T cell receptor beta chain showed up many times. TCRdb re-called the 5' RACE reads with MiXCR, one entry per CDR3 protein. The data contain 150,000 to 200,000 distinct CDR3 sequences, approximately 13% of them singletons. The source of the sample is a study of CD8 T cells in ankylosing spondylitis. Trimming pared 7 bases from V and 0 bases from J, leaving 19 bases between. The CDR3 has 17 residues. The germline V gene encodes CDR1 MNHEY and CDR2 SVGEGT. The sequence came from a female donor with ankylosing spondylitis or in good health (not recorded which). The sequencing sample was made of blood, either unsorted or a sorted T cell fraction (not recorded which). This sequence joins TRBV6-2 or TRBV6-3 and TRBJ2-4, with D maybe TRBD1 (5 bases). In DNA, the CDR3 is TGTGCCAGCAACCCTGGGGAACTGACAGTAGCCAAAAACATTCAGTACTTC. This codes for CASNPGELTVAKNIQYF.